This is a list of T cell receptor beta chains from one sample in a study of breast tumors, draining lymph nodes, adjacent tissues. TCRdb recomputed calls from the multiplex PCR reads with MiXCR, one row per CDR3 protein. The table shows about 170,000 distinct CDR3 sequences, with more than 25% occurring only once. Sequences were obtained from axillary lymph node tissue. These receptors came from a female donor with breast cancer. Some clones in this sample may be carry-over from other donors' samples. Each CDR3 is given with its conserved first and last residue. D genes are given only for firm matches. Some rows have no size entry. The others give once, few or many, or a class for an expanded clone.

j_call v_call d_call clone_size cdr3_nt cdr3_aa
TRBJ1-1 TRBV10-3 NA NA TGTGCCATCAGTGAGGCAAACACTGAAGCTTTCTTT CAISEANTEAFF
TRBJ2-5 TRBV9 NA few TGTGCCAGCAGCGTGGCAGGGGTCCAAGAGACCCAGTCCTTC CASSVAGVQETQSF
TRBJ2-2 TRBV5-1 NA many TGCGCCAGCAGCATCCGGGACGGTCGAGGCACCGGGGAGCTGTTTTTT CASSIRDGRGTGELFF
TRBJ1-1 TRBV12-3/TRBV12-4 NA NA TGTGCCAGCAGTGACCTCCTTAATCCTAACACTGAAGCTTTCTTT CASSDLLNPNTEAFF
TRBJ1-2 TRBV4-1 TRBD1 many TGCGCCAGCAGCCAGACAGGGTATGACTATGGCTACACCTTC CASSQTGYDYGYTF
TRBJ2-3 TRBV12-3/TRBV12-4 TRBD2 few TGTGCCAGCAGTTTCCGTACTAGCGGGGAAGATACGCAGTATTTT CASSFRTSGEDTQYF
TRBJ2-5 TRBV28 NA many TGTGCCAGCAGTCGGGGGCGGGAGACCCAGTACTTC CASSRGRETQYF
TRBJ2-1 TRBV7-6 NA NA TGTGCCAGCAGCTGCAGTGCTGGACGTCCCAATGAGCAGTTCTTC CASSCSAGRPNEQFF
TRBJ1-5 TRBV4-1 TRBD1 NA TGCGCCAGCAGCCAATATGGACAGGGAGAACAGCCCCAGCATTTT CASSQYGQGEQPQHF
TRBJ1-5 TRBV6-5 NA many TGTGCCAGCAGCAGGGACCTCAATCAGCCCCAGCATTTT CASSRDLNQPQHF
TRBJ1-6 TRBV2 NA NA TGTGCCGGCACCCACGAGCGGGGAGCCCTCCACTTT CAGTHERGALHF
TRBJ2-3 TRBV12-3/TRBV12-4 TRBD2 NA TGTGCCAGCAGGCTAGCGGGAAGCAGGGATACGCAGTATTTT CASRLAGSRDTQYF
TRBJ2-7 TRBV7-6 TRBD2 many TGTGCCAGCAGCTTAGAGGCTAGCGGGGCCTACGAGCAGTACTTC CASSLEASGAYEQYF
TRBJ2-7 TRBV6-6 TRBD2 NA TGTGCCAGCAGTACACTAGCGGGAGGTTCCTACGAGCAGTACTTC CASSTLAGGSYEQYF
TRBJ2-3 TRBV28 NA many TGTGCCAGCAGTTTGGGGGACGGCCCGATAGATACGCAGTATTTT CASSLGDGPIDTQYF
TRBJ1-5 TRBV15 NA many TGTGCCACCAGCAGAGTCGGGGTGATTAATCAGCCCCAGCATTTT CATSRVGVINQPQHF
TRBJ2-4 TRBV29-1 NA many TGCAGCGTTGAAGGGGGAGAAGCCAAAAACATTCAGTACTTC CSVEGGEAKNIQYF
TRBJ1-5 TRBV20-1 NA NA TGCAGTGCTAGAGATCAGGGGCCCAGGGCCTACGAGCATTTT CSARDQGPRAYEHF
TRBJ2-7 TRBV6-2/TRBV6-3 TRBD2 many TGTGCCAGCAAAGTAGCGGGAGGCCACGAGCAGTACTTC CASKVAGGHEQYF
TRBJ1-6 TRBV5-6 NA NA TGTGCCAGCAGCTTGGCACAGGTCGATTCACCCCTCCACTTT CASSLAQVDSPLHF
TRBJ1-1 TRBV5-1 TRBD1 NA TGCGCCAGCAGCTGGCAACGGGGACAGGGTTTCTTGCGGGGGAACACTGAAGCTTTCTTT CASSWQRGQGFLRGNTEAFF
TRBJ1-4 TRBV6-5 NA many TGTGCCAGCAGGCAACAGGGAATTAATGAAAAACTGTTTTTT CASRQQGINEKLFF
TRBJ1-2 TRBV20-1 TRBD1 many TGCAGTGCTAGAGATCCCCCAACAGGGGGCGCTGACTATGGCTACACCTTC CSARDPPTGGADYGYTF
TRBJ2-7 TRBV20-1 TRBD2 many TGCAGTGCTGCACTAGCGAGTAAAACCTACGAGCAGTACTTC CSAALASKTYEQYF
TRBJ2-7 TRBV11-2 TRBD1 once TGTGCCAGCAGCGTTGAAGGGACAGAAACCTTCTACGAGCAGTACTTC CASSVEGTETFYEQYF
TRBJ1-5 TRBV6-5 NA few TGTGCCAGCAATGCGGCGAGCGGGACTCAGCCCCAGCATTTT CASNAASGTQPQHF
TRBJ2-3 TRBV20-1 TRBD2 NA TGCAGTGCTAGAGATTCGACTAGCGGAACAGATACGCAGTATTTT CSARDSTSGTDTQYF
TRBJ1-2 TRBV30 NA many TGTGCCTGGACCAGGAAGGTATATGGCTACACCTTC CAWTRKVYGYTF
TRBJ2-1 TRBV29-1 NA many TGCAGCATTGGCCCAATGGACAGACCTCTAGATGAGCAGTTCTTC CSIGPMDRPLDEQFF
TRBJ2-1 TRBV5-6 TRBD2 NA TGTGCCAGCAGCCTAGCGGGAGTTGATGGGCAGTTCTTC CASSLAGVDGQFF
TRBJ1-2 TRBV11-2 TRBD1 NA TGTGCCAGCAGCTTTGCGATACAGGGGAGCAATGGCTACACCTTC CASSFAIQGSNGYTF
TRBJ2-7 TRBV6-1 NA many TGTGCCAGCAGTGAAAGGGGCGCCTACGAGCAGTACTTC CASSERGAYEQYF
TRBJ2-5 TRBV12-3/TRBV12-4 NA many TGTGCCAGCAGCTTTGGGAGTCAAGAGACCCAGTACTTC CASSFGSQETQYF
TRBJ1-2 TRBV4-1 NA many TGCGCCAGCAGCCAAGATTCGGGGGGCAGGTGGCATGGCTACACCTTC CASSQDSGGRWHGYTF
TRBJ2-1 TRBV19 TRBD1 many TGTGCCAGTAGGGGCCAGGGGGCGCCTAATGAGCAGTTCTTC CASRGQGAPNEQFF
TRBJ2-7 TRBV20-1 TRBD2 many TGCAGTGCTTCCCCGTCGACTAGCGGGGGGGACGAGCAGTACTTC CSASPSTSGGDEQYF
TRBJ2-7 TRBV10-3 NA many TGTGCCATCAGTGACTCCTGGGGGTGGGAGTACTTC CAISDSWGWEYF
TRBJ2-2 TRBV7-8 TRBD2 NA TGTGCCAGCAGCCTATGGACTAGCGGGAGGGCCGTCGGGGAGCTGTTTTTT CASSLWTSGRAVGELFF
TRBJ1-2 TRBV30 NA many TGTGCCTGGAGTGCGGATCAGAGCCGCTACACCTTC CAWSADQSRYTF
TRBJ2-5 TRBV20-1 NA once TGCAGTGCTAGATCTCGCCTGGGGGGCCAAGAGACCCAGTACTTC CSARSRLGGQETQYF
TRBJ2-3 TRBV5-1 TRBD1 NA TGCGCCAGCAGAGGGGCGACAGGGGTGGCAGATACGCAGTATTTT CASRGATGVADTQYF
TRBJ2-4 TRBV2 NA many TGTGCCAGCAGTGAGAGGGCAATAGCCAAAAACATTCAGTACTTC CASSERAIAKNIQYF
TRBJ2-1 TRBV19 TRBD1 many TGTGCCAGTAGTATAGTAGGGACAGGGATTCCAGCCCCCTACAATGAGCAGTTCTTC CASSIVGTGIPAPYNEQFF
TRBJ2-3 TRBV15 NA NA TGTGCCACCAGCCCGCGAGAGGGGTCGGAGCAGTATTTT CATSPREGSEQYF
TRBJ2-5 TRBV6-5 TRBD1 many TGTGCCAGCAGTTCGGACAGGGGGCTGCAGACCCAGTACTTC CASSSDRGLQTQYF
TRBJ2-1 TRBV14 NA NA TGTGCCAGCAGCCAAGATCTGGGGGATAATTACAATGAGCAGTTCTTC CASSQDLGDNYNEQFF
TRBJ1-6 TRBV19 TRBD1 many TGTGCCAGTACCCGGGGACAGAACAATTCACCCCTCCACTTT CASTRGQNNSPLHF
TRBJ2-7 TRBV7-2 TRBD2 many TGTGCCAGCAGCGGACCGGGACTAGCGGGAACCTACGAGCAGTACTTC CASSGPGLAGTYEQYF
TRBJ1-6 TRBV6-6 NA NA TGTGCCAGCAGTTACATGGCTGGGGTCGGATCACCCCTCCACTTT CASSYMAGVGSPLHF
TRBJ2-7 TRBV15 NA many TGTGCCACCAGCAGCAGGGGATACCCGTACGAGCAGTACTTC CATSSRGYPYEQYF
TRBJ1-2 TRBV12-3/TRBV12-4 TRBD1 many TGTGCCAGCAGTTTGGCAGGGGGATATGGCTACACCTTC CASSLAGGYGYTF